The rows below give T cell receptor beta chains drawn from one sample of a study of shared clonotypes between healthy human individuals. The method was immunoSEQ multiplex PCR; TCRdb's version includes in-frame clones alone and lacks a portion of them. The sample carries 2.3 million or so clones, approximately 95% recorded once. Sequenced sample: naive CD4+ T cells from PBMCs. The receptors here all came from a man aged 18 to 29 in good health. Some clones in this sample may be carry-over from other donors' samples. Each CDR3 is given with its conserved first and last residue. The D gene is left open where the match is weak. Clone size appears in some rows only: once, few, many, or a class for an expanded clone.

cdr3_aa cdr3_nt j_call v_call d_call clone_size
CASSVDPGSYNEQFF TGCGCCAGCAGTGTCGATCCGGGCTCCTACAATGAGCAGTTCTTC TRBJ2-1 TRBV5-1 . .
CASRSLRGRGYTF TGTGCCAGCAGGTCACTGCGGGGACGGGGCTACACCTTC TRBJ1-2 TRBV2 . .
CASSEAGRGLNTEAFF TGTGCCAGCAGTGAAGCGGGCAGGGGTCTGAACACTGAAGCTTTCTTT TRBJ1-1 TRBV6-1 . .
CASSEVWGQPQHF TGTGCCAGCAGTGAGGTTTGGGGTCAGCCCCAGCATTTT TRBJ1-5 TRBV6-1 . .
CASSLGGGTEAFF TGTGCCAGCAGCTTGGGCGGGGGTACTGAAGCTTTCTTT TRBJ1-1 TRBV7-6 . .
CAWIQDRGLYGYTF TGTGCCTGGATCCAGGACAGGGGGCTGTATGGCTACACCTTC TRBJ1-2 TRBV30 TRBD1 .
CSVRGPTSYEQYF TGCAGCGTTCGCGGCCCGACATCCTACGAGCAGTACTTC TRBJ2-7 TRBV29-1 . .
CASSFKGCSTDTQYF TGTGCCAGCAGTTTCAAGGGCTGTAGCACAGATACGCAGTATTTT TRBJ2-3 TRBV27 . .
CASTHAWGGGYEQYF TGTGCCAGCACCCATGCCTGGGGAGGCGGGTACGAGCAGTACTTC TRBJ2-7 TRBV7-9 . .
CASSQVVSVRGTGELFF TGTGCCAGCAGCCAAGTGGTTAGCGTAAGGGGGACCGGGGAGCTGTTTTTT TRBJ2-2 TRBV4-2 . .
CATARDSYEQYF TGTGCCACCGCCCGGGACAGCTACGAGCAGTACTTC TRBJ2-7 TRBV19 TRBD1 .
CASSQVGAAGQETQYF TGTGCCAGCAGCCAAGTTGGGGCTGCGGGGCAAGAGACCCAGTACTTC TRBJ2-5 TRBV4-2 . .
CASSQISNSQYF TGCGCCAGCAGCCAAATCAGTAATTCCCAGTACTTC TRBJ2-5 TRBV10-2 . .
CSADDTGELFF TGCAGCGCAGATGACACCGGGGAGCTGTTTTTT TRBJ2-2 TRBV29-1 . .
CASSPGSELFF TGTGCCAGCAGTCCGGGCTCTGAGCTGTTTTTT TRBJ2-2 TRBV27 . .
CASRKTGSSYEQYF TGTGCCAGCAGAAAGACAGGGTCATCCTACGAGCAGTACTTC TRBJ2-7 TRBV28 TRBD1 .
CASSIRPPGETQYF TGTGCCAGCAGCATCCGGCCCCCTGGGGAGACCCAGTACTTC TRBJ2-5 TRBV7-6 . .
CASSFPNKRGYTF TGTGCCAGCAGTTTCCCCAACAAGAGGGGCTACACCTTC TRBJ1-2 TRBV28 . .
CAWLGRWNTEAFF TGTGCCTGGTTGGGACGGTGGAACACTGAAGCTTTCTTT TRBJ1-1 TRBV30 . .
CAWSVLRGNTEAFF TGTGCCTGGAGTGTACTCCGGGGGAATACTGAAGCTTTCTTT TRBJ1-1 TRBV30 . .
CASSKPGSTYEQYF TGTGCCAGCAGTAAGCCAGGGTCAACCTACGAGCAGTACTTC TRBJ2-7 TRBV28 . .
CASSIGTDYYGYTF TGTGCCAGTAGTATAGGGACTGACTACTATGGCTACACCTTC TRBJ1-2 TRBV19 . .
CASSSRQGAYNEQFF TGTGCCAGCAGCTCCCGACAGGGGGCGTACAATGAGCAGTTCTTC TRBJ2-1 TRBV7-3 TRBD1 .
CASSSNGDIQYF TGTGCCAGCAGCTCCAATGGGGACATTCAGTACTTC TRBJ2-4 TRBV11-3 . .
CASREGTGILQETQYF TGTGCCAGCCGGGAAGGGACAGGGATTCTCCAAGAGACCCAGTACTTC TRBJ2-5 TRBV28 TRBD1 .
CASSQTRGTQYF TGTGCCAGCAGCCAGACTAGGGGTACGCAGTATTTT TRBJ2-3 TRBV6-5 . .
CASSYSGANVLTF TGTGCCAGCAGTTACTCTGGGGCCAACGTCCTGACTTTC TRBJ2-6 TRBV5-4 . .
CASSLEQNAEAFF TGTGCCAGCAGCTTAGAACAGAACGCTGAAGCTTTCTTT TRBJ1-1 TRBV7-2 . once
CASSLVGGTSAHYEQYF TGTGCCAGCAGTTTAGTGGGTGGGACTAGCGCCCACTACGAGCAGTACTTC TRBJ2-7 TRBV28 TRBD2 .
CASSQGTSGTDTQYF TGCGCCAGCAGCCAAGGGACTAGCGGCACAGATACGCAGTATTTT TRBJ2-3 TRBV5-1 TRBD2 .
CASSPGTSGRAIFSLYEQYF TGCGCCAGCAGCCCGGGGACTAGCGGGAGGGCCATCTTCAGCCTCTACGAGCAGTACTTC TRBJ2-7 TRBV5-1 TRBD2 once
CASSLQGRHQPQHF TGTGCCAGCAGCTTACAGGGTCGGCATCAGCCCCAGCATTTT TRBJ1-5 TRBV27 . .
CASSTGQGYRELFF TGTGCCAGCTCGACCGGACAGGGATACAGGGAGCTGTTTTTT TRBJ2-2 TRBV18 TRBD1 .
CASSLGPDQPQHF TGCGCCAGCAGCTTAGGACCCGATCAGCCCCAGCATTTT TRBJ1-5 TRBV5-1 . once
CASSLGPRKGNTGELFF TGTGCCAGCAGCTTAGGGCCACGAAAAGGGAACACCGGGGAGCTGTTTTTT TRBJ2-2 TRBV7-3 . once
CASSPRLAAGELFF TGTGCCAGCAGCCCCCGACTAGCCGCCGGGGAGCTGTTTTTT TRBJ2-2 TRBV7-2 TRBD2 .
CASGLAGGQAEQYF TGTGCCAGCGGATTAGCGGGAGGGCAGGCCGAGCAGTACTTC TRBJ2-7 TRBV28 TRBD2 .
CASSQEVVGEQYF TGCGCCAGCAGCCAAGAAGTGGTTGGGGAGCAGTACTTC TRBJ2-7 TRBV4-3 . .